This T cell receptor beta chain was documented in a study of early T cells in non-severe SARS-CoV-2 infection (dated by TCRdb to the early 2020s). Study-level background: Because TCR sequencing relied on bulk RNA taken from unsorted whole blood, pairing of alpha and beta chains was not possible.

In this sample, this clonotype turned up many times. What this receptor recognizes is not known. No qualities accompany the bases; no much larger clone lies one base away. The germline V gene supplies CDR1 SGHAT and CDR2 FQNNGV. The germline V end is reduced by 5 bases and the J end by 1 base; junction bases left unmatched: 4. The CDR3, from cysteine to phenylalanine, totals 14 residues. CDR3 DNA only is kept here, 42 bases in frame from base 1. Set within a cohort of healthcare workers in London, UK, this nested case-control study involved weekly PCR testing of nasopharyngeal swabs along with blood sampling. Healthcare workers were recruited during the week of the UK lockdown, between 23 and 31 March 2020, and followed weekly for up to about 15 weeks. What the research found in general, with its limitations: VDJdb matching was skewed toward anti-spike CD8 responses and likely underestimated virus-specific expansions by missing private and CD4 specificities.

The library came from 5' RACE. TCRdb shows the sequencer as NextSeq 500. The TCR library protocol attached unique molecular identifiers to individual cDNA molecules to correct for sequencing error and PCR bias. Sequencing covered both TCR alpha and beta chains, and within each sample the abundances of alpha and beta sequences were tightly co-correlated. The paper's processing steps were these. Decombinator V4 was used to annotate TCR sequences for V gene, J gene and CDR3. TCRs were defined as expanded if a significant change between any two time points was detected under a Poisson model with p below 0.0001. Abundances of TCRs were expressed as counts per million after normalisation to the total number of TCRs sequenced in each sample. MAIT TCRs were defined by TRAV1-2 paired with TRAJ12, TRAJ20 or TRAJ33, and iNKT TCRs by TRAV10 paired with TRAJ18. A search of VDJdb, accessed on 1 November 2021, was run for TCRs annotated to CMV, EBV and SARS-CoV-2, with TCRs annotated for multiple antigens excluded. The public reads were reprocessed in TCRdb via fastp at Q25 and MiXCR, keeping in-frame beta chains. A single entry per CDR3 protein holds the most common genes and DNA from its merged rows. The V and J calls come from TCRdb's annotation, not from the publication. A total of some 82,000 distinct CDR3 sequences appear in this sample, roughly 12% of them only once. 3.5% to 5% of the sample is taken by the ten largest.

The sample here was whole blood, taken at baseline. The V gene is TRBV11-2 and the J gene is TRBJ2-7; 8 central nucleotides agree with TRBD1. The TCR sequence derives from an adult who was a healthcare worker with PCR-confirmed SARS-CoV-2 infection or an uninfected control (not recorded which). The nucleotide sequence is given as TGTGCCAGCAGCCAGACAGGGGAGTCCTACGAGCAGTACTTC. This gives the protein CASSQTGESYEQYF.